This TCR beta chain was captured by sequencing in a study of T cell repertoires in cytomegalovirus infection. About the study: Well-studied HLA-B-restricted CMV epitopes were used in the study alongside recently identified HLA-C-restricted ones. Matching HLA type, along with CMV infection, was indicated by public TCR beta signatures. Study conclusions and caveats: Cumulative public TCR beta family frequency identified CMV carriers with the relevant HLA. The ex vivo response was dominated by HLA-C-restricted CMV-specific TCR beta clonotypes.

This clonotype was recorded a few times. As yet, its antigen is unknown. Germline values: CDR1 MGHRA, CDR2 YSYEKL. V lost 5 bases, J lost 3 bases, and 11 bases lay in between. This CDR3 contains 14 residues. TCRdb itself ran the reads through MiXCR, one entry per CDR3 protein. The sample holds about 920,000 distinct CDR3 sequences; approximately 32% are singletons and the top ten take 13%. The sample was cultured CD8+ T cells from PBMCs, taken from culture after CMV antigen stimulation. This receptor was identified in a human donor in good health (CMV status not recorded). Some clones in this sample may be carry-over from other donors' samples. The chain couples TRBV4-1 to TRBJ2-1; D is unclear. The CDR3 loop is CASSGYSGYNEQFF. CDR3 sequence (DNA): TGCGCCAGCAGCGGTTATTCGGGCTACAATGAGCAGTTCTTC.